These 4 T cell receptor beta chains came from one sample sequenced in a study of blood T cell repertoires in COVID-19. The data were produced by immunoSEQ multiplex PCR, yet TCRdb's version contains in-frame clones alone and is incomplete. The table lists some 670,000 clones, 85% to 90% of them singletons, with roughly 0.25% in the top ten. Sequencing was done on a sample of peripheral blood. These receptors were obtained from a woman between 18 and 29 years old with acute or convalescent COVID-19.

Here the CDR3 reads CASQPGTGYEQYF. For the CDR3, the DNA is TGCGCCAGCCAACCCGGGACAGGCTACGAGCAGTACTTC. V usage is TRBV5-1 and J usage is TRBJ2-7; TRBD1 matches 8 bases. The germline V gene encodes CDR1 SGHRS and CDR2 YFSETQ. The CDR3 has 13 amino acids. V shed 7 bases, J shed 3 bases, and the junction held 6 bases outside the gene matches.

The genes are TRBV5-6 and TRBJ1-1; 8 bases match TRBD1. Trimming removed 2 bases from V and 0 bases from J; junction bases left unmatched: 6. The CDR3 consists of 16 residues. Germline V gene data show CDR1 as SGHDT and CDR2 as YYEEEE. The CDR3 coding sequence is TGTGCCAGCAGCTTTGTCAGGGGGCGTATGAACACTGAAGCTTTCTTT. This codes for CASSFVRGRMNTEAFF.

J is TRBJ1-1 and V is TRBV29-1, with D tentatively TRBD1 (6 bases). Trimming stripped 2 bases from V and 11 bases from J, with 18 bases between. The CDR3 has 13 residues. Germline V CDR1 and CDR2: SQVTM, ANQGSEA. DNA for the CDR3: TGCAGCGTTGAACGGGGGGCGATGGCACGGGCTTTCTTT. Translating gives CSVERGAMARAFF.

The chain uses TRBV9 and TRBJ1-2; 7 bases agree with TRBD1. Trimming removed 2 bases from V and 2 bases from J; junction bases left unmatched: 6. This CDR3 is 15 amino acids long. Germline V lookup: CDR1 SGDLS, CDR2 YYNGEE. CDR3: CASSVDREKNYGYTF. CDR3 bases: TGTGCCAGCAGCGTCGACAGGGAAAAAAACTATGGCTACACCTTC.